This TCR beta chain was captured by sequencing in a study of shared clonotypes between healthy human individuals. Whole-study findings and limits: The study found roughly 5.3% of naive CD4 clonotypes shared across a handful of donors. A generally larger estimated richness was seen in naive subsets than in memory subsets. Blood was the sole source, and tissue repertoires probably differ.

The germline CDR1 and CDR2 sequences are MNHNS and SASEGT. This CDR3 spans 16 amino acids. V was trimmed by 4 bases and J by 5 bases, leaving 20 bases between them. In the case of this clone: Its specificity is not known.

The naive CD8 subset, CD45RO-negative cells positively selected for CCR7, excluded terminally differentiated effector memory CD45RA+ cells. The deep-level immunoSEQ assay was used. Only in-frame clones appear in the TCRdb table, and some are missing; sequencing was by immunoSEQ multiplex PCR. Altogether approximately 740,000 clones are present, 90% to 95% being singletons, with the ten largest covering around 24%. The chain couples TRBV6-1 to TRBJ1-1; tentative D call: TRBD1 (6 bases). The receptor was derived from a young man in good health. The sequenced sample was naive CD8+ T cells sorted from blood. The DNA for the CDR3 is TGTGCCAGCAGTGGAAGAGTCAAACCACAGGGAACTGAAGCTTTCTTT. As protein: CASSGRVKPQGTEAFF.